The 13 T cell receptor beta chains below come from one sample, sequenced in a study of PD-L1 blockade in urothelial cancer. Only in-frame clones appear in the TCRdb table, and some are missing; sequencing was by immunoSEQ multiplex PCR. Of roughly 40,000 clones in the sample, 65% to 85% are singletons; the top ten hold about 17%. Sequences were derived from PBMCs, sampled around atezolizumab (anti-PD-L1) treatment. The receptors originated from a man aged 60-69 years with urothelial cancer.

The V call is TRBV27, the J call TRBJ2-7, with no clear D. There are 14 residues in the CDR3. The germline CDR1 and CDR2 sequences are MNHEY and SMNVEV (reference sequence). The V end was cut by 3 bases, the J end by 1 base, with 10 bases between. As DNA, the CDR3 is TGTGCCAGCAGTTTCGTGGGCAGATCCTACGAGCAGTACTTC. Its translation is CASSFVGRSYEQYF.

The chain's CDR3 is CASTRSGSGTGELFF. CDR3 DNA: TGTGCCAGTACCAGAAGCGGGAGTGGCACCGGGGAGCTGTTTTTT. The chain uses TRBV19 and TRBJ2-2; 8 positions match TRBD2. The germline gives CDR1 LNHDA, CDR2 SQIVND (reference sequence). The ends lost 7 bases at V and 4 bases at J; junction bases unmatched: 8. The CDR3 has 15 residues.

The chain links TRBV19 to TRBJ2-1, with TRBD2 identical over 7 bases. CDR3 length: 15 residues. Germline trimming cut 3 bases from V and 10 bases from J; bases unmatched to any gene: 12. Per germline, CDR1 LNHDA and CDR2 SQIVND (reference sequence). The DNA of the CDR3 is TGTGCCAGTAGTATTGTAATGTTCGGGCGGGAGGAGCAGTTCTTC. Its protein is CASSIVMFGREEQFF.

The V gene is TRBV9, the J gene TRBJ2-7; 7 nucleotides align to TRBD2. V lost 2 bases and J lost 2; bases outside the gene matches: 7. This CDR3 has 15 amino acids. The germline V gene has CDR1 SGDLS and CDR2 YYNGEE. CDR3 sequence: CASSVASGPTYEQYF. The DNA of the CDR3 is TGTGCCAGCAGCGTGGCTAGCGGTCCTACCTACGAGCAGTACTTC.

The chain employs TRBV5-1 and TRBJ1-4, with TRBD1 as a possible D gene (6 bases). Germline V CDR1 and CDR2: SGHRS, YFSETQ. Trimming took off 4 bases at V and 1 base at J, with 11 bases between the two ends. The CDR3 loop spans 15 amino acids. The CDR3 coding sequence is TGCGCCAGCAGCCCCACAGGGCGAACTAATGAAAAACTGTTTTTT. Protein: CASSPTGRTNEKLFF.

The chain employs TRBV7-2 and TRBJ1-5; D remains unclear. There are 15 residues in the CDR3. The V gene lost 1 base and the J gene lost 0 bases, with 7 bases spanning the gap. Germline V gives CDR1 SGHTA, CDR2 FQGNSA. CDR3 sequence reads: CASSLVADSNQPQHF. CDR3 DNA sequence: TGTGCCAGCAGCTTAGTTGCGGATAGCAATCAGCCCCAGCATTTT.

V and J are TRBV27 and TRBJ1-1; D is ambiguous. V was shortened by 8 bases and J by 2 bases, with 9 bases between the two germline ends. The CDR3 totals 12 residues. The germline gives CDR1 MNHEY, CDR2 SMNVEV (reference sequence). This CDR3 is CASQSANTEAFF. The CDR3 DNA follows: TGTGCCAGCCAAAGCGCTAACACTGAAGCTTTCTTT.

This chain links TRBV4-2 with TRBJ2-1; D might be TRBD1 (6 bases). V was shortened by 2 bases and J by 9 bases, with 14 bases between the two germline ends. There are 14 residues in the CDR3. CDR1 and CDR2 from the germline V gene are LGHNA and YNFKEQ. CDR3 in amino acids: CASSQRYRDPEQFF. CDR3 DNA: TGTGCCAGCAGCCAAAGGTACAGGGACCCTGAGCAGTTCTTC.

This sequence joins TRBV5-1 and TRBJ2-7, with D possibly matching TRBD1 (6 bases). Germline CDR1 reads SGHRS; CDR2 reads YFSETQ. The V and J ends lost 4 bases and 4 bases respectively, with 21 bases between them. The CDR3 contains 16 residues. The CDR3 DNA reads TGCGCCAGCAGCAGAGGACAGCCTCCTAGAAATTACGAGCAGTACTTC. Protein sequence: CASSRGQPPRNYEQYF.

The chain couples TRBV4-3 to TRBJ2-2; TRBD1 agrees at 7 bases. V dropped 1 base and J dropped 7; count of bases not matched to a gene: 6. The germline V gene encodes CDR1 LGHNA and CDR2 YSLEER. This CDR3 region has 15 residues. In nucleotides, the CDR3 is TGCGCCAGCAGCCAAGGGGGACAGTCCCACGGGGAGCTGTTTTTT. It translates to CASSQGGQSHGELFF.

The rearrangement uses TRBV14 and TRBJ1-4; tentatively, D is TRBD1 (5 bases). Trimming pared 4 bases from V and 8 bases from J, leaving 11 bases between. Germline-derived CDR1 and CDR2 are SGHDN and FVKESK. The CDR3 has 13 amino acids. Written as DNA, the CDR3 is TGTGCCAGCAGCCGGGGGGTGGTAGAAAAACTGTTTTTT. Its translation is CASSRGVVEKLFF.

This rearrangement joins TRBV7-8 to TRBJ2-5, with D tentatively TRBD2 (6 bases). The CDR3 is made up of 15 amino acids. Per the germline V gene, CDR1 is SGHVS and CDR2 is FQNEAQ. Trimming took off 1 base at V and 5 bases at J, with 14 bases between the two ends. CDR3 nucleotides: TGTGCCAGCAGCTTAGGGTCGGGGGACGGGGAGACCCAGTACTTC. It yields the protein CASSLGSGDGETQYF.

This clone was recorded a few times. V usage is TRBV28 and J usage is TRBJ1-2; maybe TRBD1 (6 bases). The CDR3 covers 12 residues. V shed 6 bases and J shed 4 bases, with 9 bases lying between them. CDR1 is MDHEN, CDR2 SYDVKM, per germline. The DNA of the CDR3 is TGTGCCAGCAGAAAGACAGGCTATGGCTACACCTTC. Its protein is CASRKTGYGYTF.